These 23 T cell receptor beta chains were sequenced from one sample in a study of neurological immune-mediated disorders. Using its own MiXCR run on the 5' RACE reads, TCRdb lists one record per CDR3 protein. The repertoire holds approximately 40,000 distinct CDR3 sequences, with approximately 5.1% as singletons. Sequencing was carried out using CD4+ T cells from blood. These receptors came from a man between 18 and 29 years old in good health.

Only a few counts were recorded for this clonotype. This chain connects TRBV5-4 to TRBJ2-5; 8 nucleotides match TRBD1. J was trimmed by 5 bases and V by 2 bases; bases with no gene match: 5. Germline CDR1 SGHNT, CDR2 YYREEE (reference sequence). The CDR3 length is 14 residues. In DNA form, the CDR3 reads TGTGCCAGCAGCTTACGGACAGGGAGGGAGACCCAGTACTTC. This translates into CASSLRTGRETQYF.

At least ten counts were recorded for this clonotype. The V and J genes are TRBV18 and TRBJ2-1; D might be TRBD2 (6 bases). Trimming stripped 2 bases from V and 8 bases from J, with 10 bases between. The CDR3 contains 13 residues. Germline V gene sequence: CDR1 KGHSH, CDR2 LQKENI. The CDR3 region is CASSPREDDEQFF. The CDR3 region has the DNA TGTGCCAGCTCACCAAGGGAGGACGATGAGCAGTTCTTC.

There are many counts of this clonotype. This chain uses TRBV18 with TRBJ2-3, with TRBD2 as a possible D gene (6 bases). V was trimmed by 6 bases and J by 2 bases, leaving 12 bases between them. The germline V gene encodes CDR1 KGHSH and CDR2 LQKENI. CDR3 size: 14 residues. CDR3 region: CASSRDSLTDTQYF. In nucleotides, the CDR3 is TGTGCCAGCTCCCGGGACTCGCTCACAGATACGCAGTATTTT.

This clonotype was observed at least ten times. The chain links TRBV4-2 to TRBJ1-5; no definite D call. This CDR3 region has 15 residues. Trimming cost V 0 bases and J 7 bases, with 13 bases left between them. Germline V CDR1 and CDR2: LGHNA, YNFKEQ. The CDR3: CASSQDLRGGQPQHF. For the CDR3, the DNA is TGTGCCAGCAGCCAAGATTTGCGGGGTGGACAGCCCCAGCATTTT.

This clonotype was seen repeatedly, ten times or more. The chain recombines TRBV20-1 with TRBJ1-1; 10 positions agree with TRBD1. V lost 3 bases and J lost 2; bases outside the gene matches: 6. The CDR3 runs 15 residues. The germline V gene encodes CDR1 DFQATT and CDR2 SNEGSKA (reference sequence). This CDR3 is CSASGQGGSNTEAFF. CDR3 in DNA: TGCAGTGCTAGTGGACAGGGGGGGTCAAACACTGAAGCTTTCTTT.

This clonotype was observed many times. The chain employs TRBV5-1 and TRBJ2-3; 8 bases are shared with TRBD1. Germline V gene sequence: CDR1 SGHRS, CDR2 YFSETQ. The CDR3 has 16 residues. The V gene end was trimmed by 4 bases and the J gene end by 2 bases; junction bases not matched to a gene: 9. The CDR3 is CASSPGQGEDTDTQYF. The CDR3 DNA is TGCGCCAGCAGCCCCGGACAGGGAGAGGACACAGATACGCAGTATTTT. The whole variable domain, remainder taken from reference TRBV5-1 and TRBJ2-3, is KAGVTQTPRYLIKTRGQQVTLSCSPISGHRSVSWYQQTPGQGLQFLFEYFSETQRNKGNFPGRFSGRQFSNSRSEMNVSTLELGDSALYLCASSPGQGEDTDTQYFGPGTRLTVL.

This clonotype was observed at least ten times. The J gene is TRBJ1-1, the V gene TRBV20-1; D ambiguous. This CDR3 spans 12 amino acids. CDR1 and CDR2 from the germline V gene are DFQATT and SNEGSKA (reference sequence). V dropped 5 bases and J dropped 1 base, with 8 bases sitting between them. CDR3 in amino acids: CSAARRNTEAFF. DNA for the CDR3: TGCAGTGCTGCCAGACGGAACACTGAAGCTTTCTTT.

At least ten counts were recorded for this clonotype. The CDR3 coding sequence is TGCAGTGCAGAGGAGGGCGGGTGGGCCTATGGCTACACCTTC. Protein sequence: CSAEEGGWAYGYTF. V usage is TRBV20-1 and J usage is TRBJ1-2; the D is unclear. The CDR3 is 14 amino acids. V lost 6 bases to trimming and J lost 4 bases, with 18 bases between them. Per the germline V gene, CDR1 is DFQATT and CDR2 is SNEGSKA (reference sequence).

This clonotype was seen many times. The chain combines TRBV18 with TRBJ2-7; D is ambiguous. The CDR3 runs 12 residues. With 1 base removed from V and 8 bases from J, the gap between germline ends came to 9 bases. CDR1 is KGHSH, CDR2 LQKENI, per germline. The CDR3: CASSPLDAKQYF. The CDR3 region has the DNA TGTGCCAGCTCACCACTAGATGCGAAGCAGTACTTC.

This clonotype was detected ten times or more. The rearrangement links TRBV24-1 to TRBJ1-5; TRBD1 is a possible D gene (6 bases). CDR1 is KGHDR and CDR2 is SFDVKD in the germline V gene. Trimming pared 5 bases from V and 6 bases from J, leaving 10 bases between. The CDR3 spans 13 residues. The CDR3 nucleotides read TGTGCCACCAGTGGGGGGGCAGTTCAGCCCCAGCATTTT. It is translated as CATSGGAVQPQHF.

This clonotype was seen many times. The rearrangement joins TRBV20-1 to TRBJ2-7; D gene ambiguous. In germline, CDR1 is DFQATT, CDR2 SNEGSKA (reference sequence). V lost 0 bases and J lost 4, with 13 bases in between. The CDR3 consists of 14 residues. The CDR3 loop reads CSARDRVKNYEQYF. The DNA of the CDR3 is TGCAGTGCTAGAGATCGGGTCAAAAATTACGAGCAGTACTTC.

In its sample, this clonotype was seen many times. The chain joins TRBV20-1 to TRBJ2-3; TRBD1 matches 11 bases. CDR3 length: 15 residues. CDR1 DFQATT and CDR2 SNEGSKA come from the germline V gene (reference sequence). The junction had 6 bases not matched to a gene; V was cut back by 3 bases and J by 4 bases. The CDR3 bases are TGCAGTGCTAGTAAGGGGACAGGGGGTTCAGATACGCAGTATTTT. Encoded protein: CSASKGTGGSDTQYF.

Many counts were recorded for this clonotype. The V gene is TRBV7-2, the J gene TRBJ1-1; D not resolved. In germline, CDR1 is SGHTA, CDR2 FQGNSA. V lost 5 bases, J lost 9 bases, and 13 bases lay in between. The CDR3 loop spans 12 amino acids. CDR3 in amino acids: CASSRYGEKAFF. DNA for the CDR3: TGTGCCAGCAGCCGCTATGGGGAAAAAGCTTTCTTT.

This clonotype was seen at least ten times. V gene TRBV10-3 combines with J gene TRBJ1-1; TRBD1 is a possible D gene (6 bases). This CDR3 is built from 13 residues. Germline-derived CDR1 and CDR2 are ENHRY and SYGVKD. V was clipped by 5 bases and J by 1 base, with 8 bases between them. CDR3 sequence: CAISPGQNTEAFF. The CDR3 DNA reads as TGTGCCATCAGTCCGGGACAGAACACTGAAGCTTTCTTT.

This clonotype was observed at least ten times. The chain couples TRBV6-6 to TRBJ2-1; D call uncertain. CDR3 length equals 13 residues. Per the germline V gene, CDR1 is MNHNY and CDR2 is SVGAGI (reference sequence). Trimming left V 0 bases short and J 6 bases short, with 6 bases between. The CDR3 DNA sequence: TGTGCCAGCAGTTACTCGAGAGGCAATGAGCAGTTCTTC. Protein product: CASSYSRGNEQFF.

In its sample, this clonotype was seen many times. J is TRBJ2-7 and V is TRBV20-1; 14 bases are a match to TRBD2. CDR3 length equals 14 residues. The trim removed 6 bases at V and 4 bases at J, leaving 5 bases unmatched. Germline loops: CDR1 DFQATT, CDR2 SNEGSKA (reference sequence). CDR3 DNA sequence: TGCAGTGCATACGGGACTAGCGGGGGTTACGAGCAGTACTTC. This encodes CSAYGTSGGYEQYF.

This clonotype came up many times. V is TRBV5-1 and J is TRBJ2-3; 10 bases line up with TRBD2. Germline values: CDR1 SGHRS, CDR2 YFSETQ. Trimming at V came to 4 bases and at J to 4 bases, leaving 12 bases not matched to a gene. This CDR3 comprises 17 residues. CDR3 region: CASSSWLAGVQADTQYF. The CDR3 nucleotides are TGCGCCAGCAGCAGCTGGCTAGCGGGGGTCCAGGCAGATACGCAGTATTTT. The full variable domain, its missing parts supplied by reference TRBV5-1 and TRBJ2-3, is KAGVTQTPRYLIKTRGQQVTLSCSPISGHRSVSWYQQTPGQGLQFLFEYFSETQRNKGNFPGRFSGRQFSNSRSEMNVSTLELGDSALYLCASSSWLAGVQADTQYFGPGTRLTVL.

This clonotype was seen at least ten times. This sequence joins TRBV6-5 and TRBJ1-1, with D possibly matching TRBD1 (5 bases). Trimming shortened V by 6 bases and J by 0 bases, and 11 bases separated the two germline ends. Germline V gives CDR1 MNHEY, CDR2 SVGAGI. There are 14 residues in the CDR3. The DNA of the CDR3 is TGTGCCAGCAGGGTGGAGGGACTGAACACTGAAGCTTTCTTT. It is translated as CASRVEGLNTEAFF.

This clonotype came up many times. The chain recombines TRBV20-1 with TRBJ1-5, with D possibly TRBD1 on 6 matching bases. CDR3 length: 16 residues. Germline V gene data show CDR1 as DFQATT and CDR2 as SNEGSKA (reference sequence). Trimming stripped 0 bases from V and 3 bases from J, with 15 bases between. CDR3 loop: CSARDSSGGNNQPQHF. For the CDR3, the DNA is TGCAGTGCTAGAGATTCGTCCGGGGGCAACAATCAGCCCCAGCATTTT.

This clonotype has at least ten counts. This chain connects TRBV11-2 to TRBJ1-1; D remains unclear. This CDR3 spans 13 amino acids. CDR1 is SGHAT, CDR2 FQNNGV, per germline. Trimming cost V 1 base and J 5 bases, with 8 bases left between them. Here the CDR3 reads CASSLVERTEAFF. DNA of the CDR3: TGTGCCAGCAGCTTAGTTGAGCGGACTGAAGCTTTCTTT.

This clonotype appeared many times. The chain employs TRBV29-1 and TRBJ2-4; perhaps TRBD2 as D (5 bases). V was clipped by 7 bases and J by 8 bases, with 12 bases between them. CDR1 and CDR2 (germline): SQVTM, ANQGSEA. The CDR3 extends over 11 amino acids. The CDR3 sequence is CSAYGEYIQYF. The CDR3 DNA is TGCAGCGCTTACGGGGAGTACATTCAGTACTTC.

Many counts were recorded for this clonotype. The V call is TRBV5-5, the J call TRBJ2-3; no clear D gene. V was clipped by 0 bases and J by 1 base, with 9 bases between them. This CDR3 is built from 15 residues. CDR1 SGHKS and CDR2 YYEKEE come from the germline V gene (reference sequence). CDR3 amino acids: CASSLAVDRTDTQYF. The CDR3 bases are TGTGCCAGCAGCTTGGCGGTGGATCGCACAGATACGCAGTATTTT.

This clonotype has ten or more counts. This sequence joins TRBV12-3 or TRBV12-4 and TRBJ2-2; D unresolved. The CDR3 runs 13 residues. Trimming shortened V by 1 base and J by 1 base, and 1 base separated the two germline ends. Written as DNA, the CDR3 is TGTGCCAGCAGTTTAGGGAACACCGGGGAGCTGTTTTTT. Translated, it gives CASSLGNTGELFF.